Presented here are 19 T cell receptor beta chains from one specimen sequenced in a study of T cell changes during pregnancy in multiple sclerosis. Profiled with immunoSEQ multiplex PCR; TCRdb holds only in-frame clones, not every one. The sample gives 50,000 or so clones, 85% to 90% of which show up once; roughly 8% is in the top ten. This specimen was CD8+ T cells from peripheral blood mononuclear cells, taken in the second trimester of pregnancy. The receptors come from a female donor with multiple sclerosis, enrolled in a pregnancy study.

The CDR3 sequence is CARIRTGKLGEQYF. DNA of the CDR3: TGTGCCAGGATTAGGACAGGGAAATTGGGCGAGCAGTACTTC. The V and J genes are TRBV19 and TRBJ2-7, with 8 bases that match TRBD1. This CDR3 contains 14 residues. V lost 9 bases and J lost 6; bases outside the gene matches: 13. Germline values: CDR1 LNHDA, CDR2 SQIVND (reference sequence).

The V and J genes are TRBV15 and TRBJ2-2; 7 nucleotides align to TRBD2. The CDR3 is made up of 13 amino acids. CDR1 and CDR2 (germline): LNHNV, YYDKDF (reference sequence). V was clipped by 9 bases and J by 1 base; unmatched bases: 2. CDR3 DNA sequence: TGTGCCACGGGGGGGAAGAACACCGGGGAGCTGTTTTTT. Translating it yields CATGGKNTGELFF.

This clone was observed a few times. The J gene is TRBJ2-5, the V gene TRBV6-5; 7 bases agree with TRBD2. Germline assignment: CDR1 MNHEY and CDR2 SVGAGI. The CDR3 has 15 amino acids. After removal of 6 bases from V and 2 bases from J, the junction contained 9 bases not matched to a gene. CDR3 in amino acids: CASSHLLAVQETQYF. The CDR3 bases are TGTGCCAGCAGCCACCTGCTAGCGGTACAAGAGACCCAGTACTTC.

The chain joins TRBV6-5 to TRBJ2-7, with 7 bases identical to TRBD1. V lost 0 bases and J lost 7; bases outside the gene matches: 3. CDR1 MNHEY and CDR2 SVGAGI come from the germline V gene. The CDR3 length is 13 residues. The CDR3 loop is CASSYSGTEEQYF. CDR3 nucleotide sequence: TGTGCCAGCAGTTACTCCGGGACAGAAGAGCAGTACTTC.

The CDR3 DNA is TGTGCCAGCAGCTTCGGACAGGCTGAAAAACTGTTTTTT. This translates into CASSFGQAEKLFF. The J gene is TRBJ1-4, the V gene TRBV13; 7 positions agree with TRBD1. J was trimmed by 7 bases and V by 3 bases; bases with no gene match: 2. The CDR3 runs to 13 residues. Germline loops: CDR1 PRHDT, CDR2 FYEKMQ (reference sequence).

The rearrangement uses TRBV29-1 and TRBJ1-2, with D possibly TRBD1 on 6 matching bases. CDR1 and CDR2 (germline): SQVTM, ANQGSEA. The CDR3 loop spans 12 amino acids. V lost 3 bases and J lost 6, with 11 bases in between. The CDR3 sequence is CSVETGRDGYTF. In DNA, the CDR3 is TGCAGCGTTGAGACAGGTCGGGATGGCTACACCTTC.

The chain carries TRBV19 and TRBJ1-1; 7 nucleotides agree with TRBD1. The V segment lost 5 bases and the J segment 4 bases; nucleotides outside the gene matches: 4. Looked up from germline, CDR1 is LNHDA and CDR2 is SQIVND (reference sequence). CDR3 length: 13 amino acids. CDR3 sequence reads: CASSQQGGTEAFF. The CDR3 DNA reads as TGTGCCAGTAGTCAGCAGGGGGGCACTGAAGCTTTCTTT.

This chain links TRBV6-1 with TRBJ1-2; D not resolved. Between the trimmed V and J ends, which lost 3 bases and 6 bases, there was a span of 14 bases. The CDR3 contains 14 residues. Germline V gene sequence: CDR1 MNHNS, CDR2 SASEGT. The CDR3 is CASSEAGDWNGYTF. CDR3 sequence (DNA): TGTGCCAGCAGTGAGGCGGGAGACTGGAATGGCTACACCTTC.

The rearrangement joins TRBV27 to TRBJ2-7, with D unclear. The CDR3 consists of 13 residues. CDR1 and CDR2 from the germline V gene are MNHEY and SMNVEV (reference sequence). Trimming removed 3 bases at V and 2 bases at J, with 8 bases between. CDR3 nucleotides: TGTGCCAGCAGTTTGGGTGACACCTACGAGCAGTACTTC. Translating gives CASSLGDTYEQYF.

The gene calls are TRBV6-5 and TRBJ2-2, with 8 bases that match TRBD1. Germline lookup yields CDR1 MNHEY and CDR2 SVGAGI. V gave up 4 bases and J gave up 3 bases; unmatched junction bases: 1. This CDR3 is built from 14 residues. As DNA, the CDR3 is TGTGCCAGCAGTTCAGGGGGCGACACCGGGGAGCTGTTTTTT. This codes for CASSSGGDTGELFF.

The genes are TRBV2 and TRBJ1-2; D is unresolved. V dropped 9 bases and J dropped 1 base, with 9 bases sitting between them. This CDR3 has 12 amino acids. CDR1 is SNHLY and CDR2 is FYNNEI in the germline V gene. The CDR3 sequence: CAREQINYGYTF. Written as DNA, the CDR3 is TGTGCCAGAGAACAGATTAACTATGGCTACACCTTC.

The rearrangement joins TRBV30 to TRBJ2-7; no clear D. CDR3 length: 14 amino acids. The germline gives CDR1 GTSNPN, CDR2 SVGIG (reference sequence). The V and J ends lost 4 bases and 5 bases respectively, with 18 bases between them. The CDR3 DNA follows: TGTGCCTGGAAATTTCCAGGAAGTCTGGACGAGCAGTACTTC. The encoded protein is CAWKFPGSLDEQYF.

The chain is built from TRBV5-6 and TRBJ1-1; 12 bases line up with TRBD1. The CDR3 consists of 17 residues. With V trimmed by 0 bases and J by 4 bases, 7 bases remained unmatched. Per the germline V gene, CDR1 is SGHDT and CDR2 is YYEEEE. The CDR3 here is CASSLVGTGGVGTEAFF. In DNA, the CDR3 is TGTGCCAGCAGCTTGGTCGGGACAGGGGGCGTGGGCACTGAAGCTTTCTTT.

The rearrangement joins TRBV9 to TRBJ2-1; TRBD2 might be the D (6 bases). The germline V and J ends were trimmed by 0 bases and 7 bases, with 17 bases remaining between them. Germline V gene lookup returns CDR1 SGDLS and CDR2 YYNGEE. The CDR3 is 16 amino acids. The CDR3 sequence is CASSVGGGLGANEQFF. The CDR3 DNA reads TGTGCCAGCAGCGTAGGGGGAGGCCTCGGGGCGAATGAGCAGTTCTTC.

This chain connects TRBV5-8 to TRBJ1-1, with D possibly being TRBD1 (5 bases). The CDR3 is 15 amino acids. Trimming took 4 bases from V and 1 from J, leaving 14 bases between them. In germline, CDR1 is SGHTS, CDR2 YDEGEE. CDR3 in amino acids: CASSPRAGKNTEAFF. For the CDR3, the DNA is TGTGCCAGCAGCCCCCGTGCAGGGAAGAACACTGAAGCTTTCTTT.

The chain links TRBV6-1 to TRBJ2-7; 9 bases match TRBD1. CDR3 length equals 15 residues. V shed 3 bases, J shed 5 bases, and the junction held 8 bases outside the gene matches. In germline, CDR1 is MNHNS, CDR2 SASEGT. The CDR3 DNA sequence: TGTGCCAGCAGTGAGACAAACAGGGGGCTGAACGAGCAGTACTTC. Its protein is CASSETNRGLNEQYF.

This clone showed up just a few times. J is TRBJ2-2 and V is TRBV2, with TRBD2 matching over 8 bases. V shed 8 bases and J 0 bases; nucleotides not matched to a gene: 5. Germline values: CDR1 SNHLY, CDR2 FYNNEI. CDR3 size: 15 residues. CDR3 coding DNA: TGTGCCAGCTCGGCGGGGGGAACGAACACCGGGGAGCTGTTTTTT. Translating it yields CASSAGGTNTGELFF.

The CDR3: CASDGGGAWRDEQFF. The CDR3 coding sequence is TGCGCCAGCGATGGCGGGGGGGCGTGGAGAGATGAGCAGTTCTTC. The rearrangement joins TRBV5-1 to TRBJ2-1; 9 bases align to TRBD2. The length of the CDR3 is 15 residues. V gave up 7 bases and J gave up 8 bases; unmatched junction bases: 13. Germline V gene sequence: CDR1 SGHRS, CDR2 YFSETQ. Full variable domain (outside the CDR3, taken from reference TRBV5-1 and TRBJ2-1): KAGVTQTPRYLIKTRGQQVTLSCSPISGHRSVSWYQQTPGQGLQFLFEYFSETQRNKGNFPGRFSGRQFSNSRSEMNVSTLELGDSALYLCASDGGGAWRDEQFFGPGTRLTVL.

The chain recombines TRBV4-1 with TRBJ2-5, with 8 bases lining up with TRBD2. This CDR3 is built from 15 residues. The V gene end was trimmed by 1 base and the J gene end by 5 bases; junction bases not matched to a gene: 6. The V gene's germline CDR1 is MGHRA and CDR2 YSYEKL. The CDR3: CASSQGPIAGETQYF. CDR3 DNA: TGCGCCAGCAGCCAAGGCCCAATAGCGGGGGAGACCCAGTACTTC.